This entry is about one T cell receptor (beta chain). Its target antigen remains unknown. Base qualities are not recorded, but no much larger clone differs from it by a single base. Each collaborating institution followed its own protocols to collect whole blood in K2EDTA tubes. For TCRbeta analysis, collaborator samples were shipped as frozen whole blood, as isolated PBMCs, or as DNA extracted from either sample type. The CDR3 numbers 14 residues from cysteine through phenylalanine. Only the CDR3 region is kept as DNA, spanning 42 bases read in frame from base 1. In the germline V gene, CDR1 corresponds to SGHTA and CDR2 to FQGNSA. The V end loses 8 bases and the J end loses 4 bases, and a stretch of 17 bases separates them. This specimen belongs to a study of blood T cell repertoires in COVID-19 (dated by TCRdb to the early 2020s). Study-wide context: The collaborator samples originated in the United States, Italy and Spain and spanned the acute and convalescent phases of COVID-19. The material from the prospective study consisted of cDNA or gDNA derived from T cells, B-cell-depleted T cells, or PBMCs. Subjects who had been exposed to COVID-19, were actively infected with it, or had recovered from it provided the deeply sampled blood TCRbeta repertoires that made up the dataset. The repertoires were made available in a free public database intended to serve as a resource for research on the immune response to SARS-CoV-2. Samples were obtained from the ongoing ImmuneRACE study (first 160 participants) and from 1,000 to 1,500 subjects provided by 6 global collaborators. Nearly every sample came with metadata listing a de-identified subject ID, COVID-19 status, age in years and sex. Where HLA class I and class II types were available, the types were taken from metadata supplied by the sample provider, not from assay-based typing.

Summary of the overall study and its limitations: Clinical and demographic metadata were provided uncurated, with the amount varying by source and participant.

TCRbeta CDR3 regions were amplified from genomic DNA using the immunoSEQ Assay, a bias-controlled multiplex PCR. On the authors' methods: Nucleated cell counts per sample were estimated from amplification of reference gene primers within the assay. Sequence reads were collapsed and filtered to measure the absolute abundance of every unique TCRbeta CDR3 rearrangement. For each sample, productive Simpson clonality was calculated as the square root of Simpson's diversity index over productive rearrangements. This is the immuneACCESS table as TCRdb keeps it, with only in-frame sequences that have V and J called. A part of the clones is gone; compared with another copy, unresolved V genes explain less than half, and the rest is unexplained. For V, J and clone size, that table is used; D and trimming come from the DNA. In all, the sample holds 130,000 to 150,000 clones, and more than 80% of those were seen once. The biggest ten clones account for 7% to 10% of the sample.

The sequenced sample was peripheral blood. The chain is assembled from TRBV7-2 and TRBJ1-1; the D gene is possibly TRBD1, with 5 bases matching. The source of this sequence is a human donor with acute or convalescent COVID-19. The donor label of this sample is uncertain. The nucleotide sequence is TGTGCCAGCTCAATGGGGGGTCCCCTCACTGAAGCTTTCTTT. This gives the protein CASSMGGPLTEAFF.